The T cell receptor beta chain under discussion was sequenced for a study of blood T cell repertoires in COVID-19 (dated by TCRdb to about 2020). Context from the whole study: Samples covering the acute and convalescent phases of COVID-19 were provided by collaborators in the United States, Italy and Spain. The material from the prospective study consisted of cDNA or gDNA derived from T cells, B-cell-depleted T cells, or PBMCs. Subjects who had been exposed to COVID-19, were actively infected with it, or had recovered from it provided the deeply sampled blood TCRbeta repertoires that made up the dataset. The repertoires were released in a freely available public database meant as a resource for research on the immune response to SARS-CoV-2. Samples came from the ongoing ImmuneRACE study (first 160 participants) plus 1,254 subjects from 6 global collaborators. The sample metadata nearly always contained a de-identified subject ID, COVID-19 status, age in years and sex. Where available, HLA class I and class II types were obtained from metadata supplied by the sample provider rather than from assay-based typing. What the authors observed across the whole study: How much clinical and demographic metadata was included differed by source and by participant, and the metadata was provided uncurated.

CDR1 and CDR2 were assigned from the germline V gene as KGHDR and SFDVKD. Cut back by 4 bases and 9 bases, the V and J ends lie 12 bases apart. From the cysteine through the phenylalanine, the CDR3 covers 13 amino acids. Kept here is only the CDR3 DNA, which spans 39 bases and is read in frame from base 1. TCRbeta CDR3 regions were amplified from genomic DNA by means of the immunoSEQ Assay, a bias-controlled multiplex PCR. Per the original workflow: Within the assay, amplification of reference gene primers was used to estimate how many nucleated cells each sample contained. To quantify the absolute abundance of each unique TCRbeta CDR3 rearrangement, sequence reads were collapsed and filtered. For each sample, productive Simpson clonality was calculated by taking the square root of Simpson's diversity index across productive rearrangements. Held by TCRdb, this immuneACCESS table contains in-frame sequences only and omits some clones. Under half of the omission traces to an unresolved V gene where checked; the cause of the rest is unknown. From that table come the V and J calls and clone size; the DNA was used to work out D and trimming. In all, the sample holds about 55,000 clones, and roughly 80% of those were seen once. The ten largest clones take up around 5.9% of the sample.

Collaborating institutions collected whole blood in K2EDTA tubes following their own protocols. For TCRbeta analysis, collaborator samples were shipped as frozen whole blood, as isolated PBMCs, or as DNA extracted from either sample type. Concerning this clone: What this receptor recognizes is not known. Within one base of it there is no much larger clone, and no base qualities were kept.

Sequenced material: peripheral blood. The chain was built from TRBV24-1 and TRBJ2-1; 6 matching bases give a weak D call of TRBD2. The receptor was isolated from a human donor in a cohort sampled during active or convalescent COVID-19. The nucleotides are TGTGCCACCAGTGAGAGGGTCGGGGGTGAGCAGTTCTTC. It translates as CATSERVGGEQFF.